The rows below give T cell receptor beta chains drawn from one sample of a study of shared clonotypes between healthy human individuals. The data were produced by immunoSEQ multiplex PCR, yet TCRdb's version contains in-frame clones alone and is incomplete. The sample yields approximately 2.3 million clones, 93% seen once. Sequencing input: naive CD4+ T cells from PBMCs. These receptors all stem from a man younger than 35 in good health. Some clones in this sample may be carry-over from other donors' samples. The CDR3 runs from the conserved cysteine through the conserved F or W. The D gene is left open where the match is weak. Part of the rows lack a size; the others show once, few, many or a class for expanded clones.

j_gene | abundance | d_gene | v_gene | CDR3nt | CDR3aa
TRBJ2-5 | . | . | TRBV5-6 | TGTGCCAGCAGCCGTAGACTCTCTTTCGGCCAAGAGACCCAGTACTTC | CASSRRLSFGQETQYF
TRBJ1-3 | . | . | TRBV6-6 | TGTGCCAGCAGTCTTTTGGGAGGCACTGGAAACACCATATATTTT | CASSLLGGTGNTIYF
TRBJ2-1 | . | TRBD2 | TRBV15 | TGTGCCACCAGCAGAGAGACTAGCGGGAGGCGGACTGAGCAGTTCTTC | CATSRETSGRRTEQFF
TRBJ2-7 | . | TRBD2 | TRBV10-1 | TGCGCCAGGGTTGCAGGGACTAGCGGACCGTACGAGCAGTACTTC | CARVAGTSGPYEQYF
TRBJ2-2 | . | TRBD2 | TRBV5-1 | TGCGCCAGCAGCAAGGGACTAGCGGGAGGAAACACCGGGGAGCTGTTTTTT | CASSKGLAGGNTGELFF
TRBJ2-1 | . | . | TRBV5-1 | TGCGCCAGCAGCTTGGCTAGCCGTGACAATGAGCAGTTCTTC | CASSLASRDNEQFF
TRBJ1-2 | . | . | TRBV5-8 | TGTGCCAGCACGTTCGTGCCGAACGTCGGGAATAACTATGGCTACACCTTC | CASTFVPNVGNNYGYTF
TRBJ2-3 | . | . | TRBV7-2 | TGTGCCAGCAGCTTATTAGCGTTTTCTAGCACAGATACGCAGTATTTT | CASSLLAFSSTDTQYF
TRBJ2-5 | . | TRBD2 | TRBV29-1 | TGCAGCGTTGGGGGACTAGCGGGTAAAGAGACCCAGTACTTC | CSVGGLAGKETQYF
TRBJ2-5 | . | . | TRBV5-3 | TGTGCCAGAAGCTGGCATTTTTGTGGGGAAAATAGGGCCCAGTACTTC | CARSWHFCGENRAQYF
TRBJ1-2 | . | TRBD1 | TRBV4-3 | TGCGCCAGCAGCCAAGGACAGGGGGCCTTGGGGAACTATGGCTACACCTTC | CASSQGQGALGNYGYTF
TRBJ1-1 | . | TRBD1 | TRBV6-5 | TGTGCCAGCAGTATGACAGGGTTGAACACTGAAGCTTTCTTT | CASSMTGLNTEAFF
TRBJ2-3 | few | . | TRBV6-5 | TGTGCCAGCGGAGAGAGGCGGGATACGCAGTATTTT | CASGERRDTQYF
TRBJ2-2 | few | . | TRBV11-2 | TGTGCCAGCAGCTCCACCGGGGAGCTGTTTTTT | CASSSTGELFF
TRBJ1-4 | . | . | TRBV7-8 | TGTGCCAGCAGCCTCTCCACAGGGACTAATGAAAAACTGTTTTTT | CASSLSTGTNEKLFF
TRBJ1-4 | . | . | TRBV7-9 | TGTGCCAGCAGCTTAGAGGCTCAGCTAAGTGAAAAACTGTTTTTT | CASSLEAQLSEKLFF
TRBJ2-1 | . | . | TRBV9 | TGTGCCAGCAGCCTTACGGGGGATAATTCTTACAATGAGCAGTTCTTC | CASSLTGDNSYNEQFF
TRBJ2-3 | . | . | TRBV28 | TGTGCCAGCAGTTACCCGTCAACCCCAGATACGCAGTATTTT | CASSYPSTPDTQYF
TRBJ1-3 | . | TRBD1 | TRBV6-5 | TGTGCCAGCAGCTCGGACAGGGAGGGAAACACCATATATTTT | CASSSDREGNTIYF
TRBJ2-3 | . | TRBD2 | TRBV11-2 | TGTGCCAGCAGCTTTTCTAGCGGGAGACTCACAGATACGCAGTATTTT | CASSFSSGRLTDTQYF
TRBJ2-3 | . | . | TRBV7-3 | TGTGCCAGCAGCCCCCGGGGAGGCACCACAGATACGCAGTATTTT | CASSPRGGTTDTQYF
TRBJ2-1 | once | TRBD1 | TRBV2 | TGTGCCAGCAGGGCCGGGACAGGGGGCCAGAGTGAGCAGTTCTTC | CASRAGTGGQSEQFF
TRBJ2-1 | . | TRBD2 | TRBV18 | TGTGCCAGCTCACCGCGGGTAGCGGGGATTTACAATGAGCAGTTCTTC | CASSPRVAGIYNEQFF
TRBJ2-7 | . | . | TRBV27 | TGTGCCAGCAGTTTATCGGGCATTAATCCCTACGAGCAGTACTTC | CASSLSGINPYEQYF
TRBJ2-7 | . | TRBD1 | TRBV6-5 | TGTGCCAGCACTCAGAGGGGACAGGGGAGCCGCGAGCAGTACTTC | CASTQRGQGSREQYF
TRBJ2-2 | . | . | TRBV19 | TGTGCCACCTCAAAAGAGGTTACGAACACCGGGGAGCTGTTTTTT | CATSKEVTNTGELFF
TRBJ1-4 | . | . | TRBV10-2 | TGCGCCAGCAGCCGACGGTCTGGGGTTGGCGAAAAACTGTTTTTT | CASSRRSGVGEKLFF
TRBJ2-7 | . | . | TRBV7-3 | TGTGCCAGCAGCTCTATGACGGGCTACGAGCAGTACTTC | CASSSMTGYEQYF
TRBJ2-6 | . | TRBD1 | TRBV5-4 | TGTGCCAGCAGCTTGGCCGTCAGGGGGAGCGCTGGGGCCAACGTCCTGACTTTC | CASSLAVRGSAGANVLTF
TRBJ2-3 | . | . | TRBV5-8 | TGTGCCAGCAGCTTGTATGCTGAAGATACGCAGTATTTT | CASSLYAEDTQYF
TRBJ2-3 | . | . | TRBV7-2 | TGTGCCAGCAGCGCCGGCACAGATACGCAGTATTTT | CASSAGTDTQYF
TRBJ2-7 | . | TRBD1 | TRBV19 | TGTGCCAGTAGTACCCCCGGGACAGGTTTCTACGAGCAGTACTTC | CASSTPGTGFYEQYF
TRBJ2-1 | few | . | TRBV18 | TGTGCCAGCTCACCAAGCTCCTACAATGAGCAGTTCTTC | CASSPSSYNEQFF
TRBJ1-4 | . | TRBD1 | TRBV7-2 | TGTGCCAGCAGCCCCCGGACAGGAACAGGTGAAAAACTGTTTTTT | CASSPRTGTGEKLFF
TRBJ2-7 | . | . | TRBV28 | TGTGCCAGCAGTTTATATGGCGGCAGACGGCCTCCGGACTACGAGCAGTACTTC | CASSLYGGRRPPDYEQYF
TRBJ2-3 | . | TRBD2 | TRBV6-4 | TGTGCCAGCAGAAACCAAGCGGGAGGGGCGGCAGATACGCAGTATTTT | CASRNQAGGAADTQYF
TRBJ2-2 | once | . | TRBV27 | TGTGCCAGCAGTTTATTAGTAGCGGACACCGGGGAGCTGTTTTTT | CASSLLVADTGELFF
TRBJ2-2 | once | TRBD2 | TRBV2 | TGTGCCAGCAGTCCTCCGGGACTAGCGTACACCGGGGAGCTGTTTTTT | CASSPPGLAYTGELFF
TRBJ2-1 | . | TRBD2 | TRBV28 | TGTGCCAGCAGTTTTCCTAGCGGGAGGAACTATGAGCAGTTCTTC | CASSFPSGRNYEQFF
TRBJ2-5 | . | TRBD1 | TRBV5-1 | TGCGCCAGCAGCTTCCCAGGGGGCGGCGGGGAGACCCAGTACTTC | CASSFPGGGGETQYF
TRBJ1-5 | once | . | TRBV29-1 | TGCAGCGCCAGATTAGGGGGTATGGGCAATCAGCCCCAGCATTTT | CSARLGGMGNQPQHF
TRBJ2-7 | . | . | TRBV4-1 | TGCGCCAGCAGCCAAGACTACTACTACGAGCAGTACTTC | CASSQDYYYEQYF
TRBJ2-3 | . | . | TRBV29-1 | TGCAGCGTTGGTTCGACCGGGAGCTGGGTTCGCACAGATACGCAGTATTTT | CSVGSTGSWVRTDTQYF
TRBJ2-7 | . | TRBD2 | TRBV11-2 | TGTGCCAGCACCGGACTAGCGGCGCCCTACGAGCAGTACTTC | CASTGLAAPYEQYF
TRBJ1-5 | . | . | TRBV2 | TGTGCCAGCAGTGAACAGGGAGTCCGTCAGCCCCAGCATTTT | CASSEQGVRQPQHF
TRBJ2-3 | . | TRBD2 | TRBV25-1 | TGTGCCAGCAGTCCCCAACCGGGACTAGCGGGAGATACGCAGTATTTT | CASSPQPGLAGDTQYF
TRBJ1-1 | . | TRBD1 | TRBV5-4 | TGTGCCAGCAGCCGACAGGGTGGGAGGACTGAAGCTTTCTTT | CASSRQGGRTEAFF
TRBJ1-1 | . | . | TRBV21-1 | TGTGCCAGCAGCAAAGCTAAAAACAGACCACACTCGAACACTGAAGCTTTCTTT | CASSKAKNRPHSNTEAFF
TRBJ2-3 | . | TRBD1 | TRBV27 | TGTGCCAGCAGTTTATGGGCAGGGGGCGCCGGTTTGAACACAGATACGCAGTATTTT | CASSLWAGGAGLNTDTQYF
TRBJ2-1 | . | . | TRBV15 | TGTGCCACCAGCAGAGTGATCGTACGGGGTTTTAAAAATGAGCAGTTCTTC | CATSRVIVRGFKNEQFF
TRBJ2-7 | once | . | TRBV2 | TGTGCCAGCACGCAGTTTCCAGGGCAAGGGAGCGAGCAGTACTTC | CASTQFPGQGSEQYF
TRBJ1-4 | . | . | TRBV27 | TGTGCCAGCAGTTTTACGTCCCCCACGGAACTGTTTTTT | CASSFTSPTELFF
TRBJ2-1 | . | TRBD2 | TRBV5-1 | TGCGCCAGCAGCTTGTCCCCTAGCGGGGACTACAATGAGCAGTTCTTC | CASSLSPSGDYNEQFF
TRBJ2-7 | . | TRBD1 | TRBV5-1 | TGCGCCAGCAGCTGGCAAACAACAGGGGCCCCCTCGATTTACGAGCAGTACTTC | CASSWQTTGAPSIYEQYF
TRBJ1-2 | . | . | TRBV4-1 | TGCGCCAGCAGCCACCCCCTGGCCTTCTATGGCTACACCTTC | CASSHPLAFYGYTF